This T cell receptor beta chain was obtained from a study of OX40 agonist ivuxolimab in advanced cancers. Across the whole study: Three partial responders included one hepatocellular carcinoma patient and two cutaneous melanoma patients.

Details on this clone: As yet, its antigen is unknown. A much larger clone sits a single nucleotide away, making a read error possible.

Study-level findings and limits: Certain nonresponders additionally had low normalized T-cell clonal expansion.

The CDR3 spans 14 residues. V was trimmed by 2 bases and J by 4 bases, leaving 12 bases between them. The germline V gene encodes CDR1 SGHRS and CDR2 YFSETQ. Produced via immunoSEQ multiplex PCR; TCRdb's table is partial and in-frame only. This sample has 70,000 or so clones, with approximately 80% found just once. Autoimmune disease history or systemic immunosuppression was exclusionary. The timepoints at which blood was sampled were baseline, cycle 4 day 1, and cycle 7 day 1. The sequence was collected from an adult with an advanced solid tumor such as melanoma, head and neck, liver or kidney cancer. V and J are TRBV5-1 and TRBJ2-5; TRBD2 is a possible D gene (7 bases). The sequencing here drew on CD4+ or CD8+ T cells sorted from blood, taken in a trial of the OX40 agonist ivuxolimab. The CDR3 here is CASSLRGAGETQYF. The CDR3 coding sequence is TGCGCCAGCAGCTTACGGGGGGCGGGAGAGACCCAGTACTTC.